These 20 T cell receptor beta chains were sequenced from one sample in a study of shared clonotypes between healthy human individuals. Sequencing used immunoSEQ multiplex PCR; TCRdb keeps in-frame clones, though not all of them. The table has 2 million to 2.5 million clones, about nine tenths seen once; the top ten hold around 0.35%. The sequencing sample was made of naive CD4+ T cells from PBMCs. Stated subset: CD45RA+ positively selected. The receptors here all came from a man aged 18 to 35 in good health. Some clones in this sample may be carry-over from other donors' samples.

In its sample, this clone was seen once. This chain uses TRBV4-3 with TRBJ2-3, with a possible D match to TRBD1 (6 bases). The CDR3 is made up of 16 amino acids. V lost 2 bases and J 0 bases, leaving 12 bases between the germline ends. Germline loops: CDR1 LGHNA, CDR2 YSLEER. The CDR3 nucleotides are TGCGCCAGCAGCCAACAAACAGGGTCGAGCACAGATACGCAGTATTTT. The encoded protein is CASSQQTGSSTDTQYF.

This chain joins TRBV27 and TRBJ2-7, with TRBD2 as a possible D gene (6 bases). The V end was cut by 6 bases, the J end by 2 bases, with 20 bases between. The CDR3 consists of 16 residues. Germline CDR1 MNHEY, CDR2 SMNVEV (reference sequence). The CDR3 nucleotides are TGTGCCAGCAGGGAAACCGGACTAAGGGGCCCCTACGAGCAGTACTTC. Amino acids: CASRETGLRGPYEQYF.

The gene calls are TRBV7-3 and TRBJ2-3, with a tentative D call TRBD2 (6 bases). Per the germline V gene, CDR1 is SGHTA and CDR2 is FQGTGA. This CDR3 spans 17 amino acids. V lost 1 base to trimming and J lost 3 bases, with 17 bases between them. The CDR3 nucleotides read TGTGCCAGCAGCTTAATGGCAGCGGGCGGGACTACAGATACGCAGTATTTT. The encoded protein is CASSLMAAGGTTDTQYF.

The genes are TRBV7-9 and TRBJ2-7; maybe TRBD1 (5 bases). V dropped 4 bases and J dropped 6 bases, with 10 bases sitting between them. The CDR3 contains 12 residues. Germline V gene sequence: CDR1 SEHNR, CDR2 FQNEAQ (reference sequence). Written as DNA, the CDR3 is TGTGCCAGCAGCTCCCAGGGCTCCGAGCAGTACTTC. Its translation is CASSSQGSEQYF. The full variable domain, in which reference TRBV7-9 and TRBJ2-7 provide the parts outside the CDR3, is DTGVSQNPRHKITKRGQNVTFRCDPISEHNRLYWYRQTLGQGPEFLTYFQNEAQLEKSRLLSDRFSAERPKGSFSTLEIQRTEQGDSAMYLCASSSQGSEQYFGPGTRLTVT.

The chain combines TRBV28 with TRBJ2-1; 16 positions agree with TRBD2. The trim removed 5 bases at V and 0 bases at J, leaving 7 bases unmatched. This CDR3 is built from 19 residues. CDR1 is MDHEN and CDR2 is SYDVKM in the germline V gene. The CDR3 here is CASSGTSGRVLSSYNEQFF. In nucleotides, the CDR3 is TGTGCCAGCAGTGGGACTAGCGGGAGGGTTCTTTCCTCCTACAATGAGCAGTTCTTC.

V and J are TRBV9 and TRBJ1-3; D is ambiguous. Germline V lookup: CDR1 SGDLS, CDR2 YYNGEE. The ends were cut back, 3 bases at V and 0 bases at J, with 7 bases in the middle. The CDR3 loop spans 14 amino acids. The CDR3 DNA sequence: TGTGCCAGCAGCGCGGGAATCTCTGGAAACACCATATATTTT. Amino acid sequence: CASSAGISGNTIYF.

V and J are TRBV18 and TRBJ2-5, with unresolved D. Germline V lookup: CDR1 KGHSH, CDR2 LQKENI. CDR3 length equals 13 residues. Trimming removed 3 bases at V and 1 base at J, with 6 bases between. The CDR3 reads CASSPLVQETQYF. The CDR3 DNA reads TGTGCCAGCTCACCGCTAGTCCAAGAGACCCAGTACTTC.

This chain uses TRBV7-9 with TRBJ1-1; tentatively, D is TRBD1 (5 bases). The CDR3 totals 13 residues. Trimming took off 3 bases at V and 8 bases at J, with 13 bases between the two ends. Germline V CDR1 and CDR2: SEHNR, FQNEAQ (reference sequence). CDR3 sequence reads: CASSFRSEGEAFF. CDR3 nucleotides: TGTGCCAGCAGCTTCAGATCGGAGGGGGAAGCTTTCTTT.

The chain combines TRBV11-2 with TRBJ2-2, with D tentatively TRBD1 (5 bases). CDR1 is SGHAT, CDR2 FQNNGV, per germline. V was shortened by 2 bases and J by 1 base, with 11 bases between the two germline ends. This CDR3 spans 16 amino acids. In nucleotides, the CDR3 is TGTGCCAGCAGCTTAAGGGCCGGACAGAACACCGGGGAGCTGTTTTTT. Protein sequence: CASSLRAGQNTGELFF.

CDR3 residues: CASTKDRGLGGRETQYF. The CDR3, as DNA: TGCGCCAGCACCAAGGACAGAGGGCTCGGAGGCCGGGAGACCCAGTACTTC. The chain recombines TRBV5-1 with TRBJ2-5, with TRBD1 as a possible D gene (6 bases). This CDR3 is built from 17 residues. Germline CDR1 is SGHRS and CDR2 is YFSETQ. Trimming cost V 6 bases and J 5 bases, with 26 bases left between them.

The chain combines TRBV19 with TRBJ1-2; D may be TRBD1 (6 bases). Germline V gene lookup returns CDR1 LNHDA and CDR2 SQIVND (reference sequence). V was pared by 4 bases and J by 4 bases, with 13 bases between. This CDR3 is 14 amino acids long. CDR3 amino acids: CASSTYRVTYGYTF. Written as DNA, the CDR3 is TGTGCCAGTAGTACGTACAGGGTTACCTATGGCTACACCTTC.

This sequence joins TRBV15 and TRBJ1-4; D is unclear. This CDR3 has 16 amino acids. Germline CDR1 is LNHNV and CDR2 is YYDKDF (reference sequence). V was shortened by 3 bases and J by 5 bases, with 16 bases between the two germline ends. CDR3 coding DNA: TGTGCCACCAGCAGGGTGGCCGGGTCCCGGAATGAAAAACTGTTTTTT. It specifies CATSRVAGSRNEKLFF.

A single count supports this clone. The chain is built from TRBV5-4 and TRBJ2-7; no clear D. Trimming took 1 base from V and 1 from J, leaving 12 bases between them. This CDR3 is 15 amino acids long. CDR1 SGHNT and CDR2 YYREEE come from the germline V gene (reference sequence). The CDR3 nucleotides are TGTGCCAGCAGCTTGAAGAAGGTAGGGTCCTACGAGCAGTACTTC. The encoded protein is CASSLKKVGSYEQYF.

The chain links TRBV5-4 to TRBJ2-3; D perhaps matches TRBD2 (6 bases). The CDR3 has 15 amino acids. Looked up from germline, CDR1 is SGHNT and CDR2 is YYREEE (reference sequence). V was clipped by 2 bases and J by 0 bases, with 10 bases between them. The CDR3 DNA sequence: TGTGCCAGCAGCTTCGGGGCGGGAAGCACAGATACGCAGTATTTT. This codes for CASSFGAGSTDTQYF.

The gene calls are TRBV5-5 and TRBJ2-1; D may be TRBD1 or TRBD2 (6 bases each). The CDR3 is made up of 16 amino acids. The V and J ends lost 3 bases and 3 bases respectively, with 16 bases between them. CDR1 is SGHKS, CDR2 YYEKEE, per germline (reference sequence). The CDR3 region has the DNA TGTGCCAGCAGCTCACGTCCGCGGGACAACTACAATGAGCAGTTCTTC. The encoded protein is CASSSRPRDNYNEQFF.

This clone was picked up one time. The DNA is omitted, as the CDR3 cannot be located on it reliably, and the CDR3 follows TCRdb's listing. This rearrangement joins TRBV9 to TRBJ2-1; the table's D call, TRBD2, was not checked against the DNA. The CDR3 extends over 13 residues, inclusive of both ends. Germline V lookup: CDR1 SGDLS, CDR2 YYNGEE. The CDR3: CASSVGPGTSLFF.

This clone was detected only a few times. Additional DNA sequences in this sample encode the identical CDR3. The CDR3 loop reads CSARDQETQYF. In nucleotides, the CDR3 is TGCAGTGCTAGAGATCAGGAGACCCAGTACTTC. The chain carries TRBV20-1 and TRBJ2-5, with D hard to call. The ends were cut back, 0 bases at V and 5 bases at J, with 4 bases in the middle. The CDR3 sequence is 11 residues long. Per the germline V gene, CDR1 is DFQATT and CDR2 is SNEGSKA (reference sequence).

On this clone: Other DNA sequences of this sample code for an identical CDR3. The CDR3 sequence is CASSLRGGGNTIYF. CDR3 DNA sequence: TGTGCCAGCAGCTTACGCGGGGGTGGAAACACCATATATTTT. This chain links TRBV7-9 with TRBJ1-3, with D tentatively TRBD1 (5 bases). V dropped 2 bases and J dropped 3 bases, with 8 bases sitting between them. The CDR3 covers 14 residues. Germline V gives CDR1 SEHNR, CDR2 FQNEAQ (reference sequence).

The V gene is TRBV27, the J gene TRBJ2-5; D is ambiguous. This CDR3 contains 12 residues. CDR1 is MNHEY, CDR2 SMNVEV, per germline (reference sequence). Deletions cut 6 bases from V and 7 bases from J, with 12 bases between. The CDR3 loop is CASRPEWGTQYF. The CDR3 bases are TGTGCCAGCAGACCCGAATGGGGGACCCAGTACTTC.

The chain joins TRBV11-3 to TRBJ2-1; the D gene is possibly TRBD2 (6 bases). The CDR3 is 13 residues long. Trimming cost V 5 bases and J 5 bases, with 10 bases left between them. Germline CDR1 is SGHNT and CDR2 is YENEEA. CDR3 in amino acids: CASSGGVNNEQFF. CDR3 DNA: TGTGCCAGCAGCGGAGGGGTGAACAATGAGCAGTTCTTC.